This TCR beta chain was sequenced for a study of blood T cell repertoires in COVID-19. Sequenced by immunoSEQ multiplex PCR; TCRdb stores in-frame clones only, minus some. The sample has about 94,000 clones; less than 85% are singletons. CDR3 size: 15 residues. The germline V and J ends were trimmed by 4 bases and 3 bases, with 15 bases remaining between them. CDR1 and CDR2 (germline): LGHDT, YNNKEL (reference sequence). V is TRBV3-1 (or the pseudogene TRBV3-2) and J is TRBJ1-1; D might be TRBD1 (6 bases). The origin of this receptor is a man aged 70-80 years with COVID-19, enrolled during active disease. Sequencing was carried out using peripheral blood. DNA of the CDR3: TGTGCCAGCAGCCCGTGGGGGCGTTCGGACACTGAAGCTTTCTTT. It codes for CASSPWGRSDTEAFF.